A single sample is the source of the 29 T cell receptor beta chains below, sequenced in a study of cytomegalovirus exposure and HLA in healthy donors (TCRdb year 2017). Library construction relied on the immunoSEQ multiplex PCR assay. For the multiplex PCR, a mixture combining 60 forward primers for TCR Vbeta segments and 13 reverse primers for TCR Jbeta segments was used. TCRdb provides this immuneACCESS table in a form limited to in-frame rearrangements. Some clones are lacking; in checked studies, under half of them reflect an unresolved V gene, and why the rest are absent is not known. Within this sample are over 110,000 clones, with approximately 80% of them counted one time only. The ten largest clones capture about 2.2% of the sample. Sequencing was performed on PBMCs. The receptors were gathered from a woman aged 18-35 years in good health and CMV-seropositive.

The gene calls are TRBV7-2 and TRBJ1-6, with D unclear. Per germline, CDR1 SGHTA and CDR2 FQGNSA. The CDR3 contains 15 residues. Deletions cut 5 bases from V and 3 bases from J, with 11 bases between. This chain's CDR3 is CASSLYGDYNSPLHF. CDR3 in DNA: TGTGCCAGCAGCCTCTACGGGGACTATAATTCACCCCTCCACTTT.

This rearrangement joins TRBV13 to TRBJ2-7, with 14 positions matching TRBD2. The V segment lost 5 bases and the J segment 6 bases; nucleotides outside the gene matches: 3. Germline CDR1 is PRHDT and CDR2 is FYEKMQ (reference sequence). This CDR3 has 14 amino acids. The CDR3 coding sequence is TGTGCCAGCAGCCGGGGACTAGCGGGGGTCGAGCAGTACTTC. Translating it yields CASSRGLAGVEQYF.

This sequence joins TRBV2 and TRBJ1-6; D remains ambiguous. The CDR3 is 12 residues long. The V and J ends lost 4 bases and 7 bases respectively, with 5 bases between them. Germline assignment: CDR1 SNHLY and CDR2 FYNNEI. In DNA, the CDR3 is TGTGCCAGCAGTGGCGGCAATTCACCCCTCCACTTT. Its translation is CASSGGNSPLHF.

This sequence joins TRBV27 and TRBJ1-5, with D unresolved. Between the trimmed V and J ends, which lost 5 bases and 7 bases, there was a span of 18 bases. Germline V CDR1 and CDR2: MNHEY, SMNVEV (reference sequence). This CDR3 has 15 amino acids. This CDR3 is CASSPTAGRAQPQHF. CDR3 DNA: TGTGCCAGCAGTCCGACGGCCGGGAGGGCGCAGCCCCAGCATTTT.

The chain recombines TRBV5-1 with TRBJ2-1; 9 nucleotides agree with TRBD2. This CDR3 is 15 amino acids long. V dropped 4 bases and J dropped 7; count of bases not matched to a gene: 9. Germline-derived CDR1 and CDR2 are SGHRS and YFSETQ. As DNA, the CDR3 is TGCGCCAGCAGCCGAGCGGGGGGCCCCATTAATGAGCAGTTCTTC. Amino acids: CASSRAGGPINEQFF. The whole variable domain, filled in from reference TRBV5-1 and TRBJ2-1, reads KAGVTQTPRYLIKTRGQQVTLSCSPISGHRSVSWYQQTPGQGLQFLFEYFSETQRNKGNFPGRFSGRQFSNSRSEMNVSTLELGDSALYLCASSRAGGPINEQFFGPGTRLTVL.

The V call is TRBV5-8, the J call TRBJ2-2, with TRBD2 matching 14 bases. After removal of 7 bases from V and 5 bases from J, the junction contained 13 bases not matched to a gene. The CDR3 extends over 18 amino acids. Looked up from germline, CDR1 is SGHTS and CDR2 is YDEGEE. CDR3 amino acids: CASRLYHGLAGGTGELFF. The CDR3, as DNA: TGTGCCAGCCGTTTATATCACGGACTAGCGGGGGGTACCGGGGAGCTGTTTTTT.

V usage is TRBV7-6 and J usage is TRBJ2-7; no definite D call. The V end lost 5 bases, the J end lost 1 base, and 12 bases lay between the germline ends. This CDR3 spans 14 amino acids. Germline V lookup: CDR1 SGHVS, CDR2 FNYEAQ. DNA of the CDR3: TGTGCCAGCAGCCCGTCGGTGGTGTCCTACGAGCAGTACTTC. Its translation: CASSPSVVSYEQYF.

The chain joins TRBV14 to TRBJ1-4; 8 bases fit TRBD1. Looked up from germline, CDR1 is SGHDN and CDR2 is FVKESK. The CDR3 runs to 14 residues. Trimming took 4 bases from V and 7 from J; bases not matched to a gene: 5. CDR3 DNA sequence: TGTGCCAGCAGCCGGCAGGGGGCGGGTGAAAAACTGTTTTTT. Translation gives CASSRQGAGEKLFF. Full variable domain (outside the CDR3, taken from reference TRBV14 and TRBJ1-4): EAGVTQFPSHSVIEKGQTVTLRCDPISGHDNLYWYRRVMGKEIKFLLHFVKESKQDESGMPNNRFLAERTGGTYSTLKVQPAELEDSGVYFCASSRQGAGEKLFFGSGTQLSVL.

This chain links TRBV9 with TRBJ2-1; D remains ambiguous. Trimming pared 0 bases from V and 0 bases from J, leaving 10 bases between. Germline V gives CDR1 SGDLS, CDR2 YYNGEE. The CDR3 is 16 amino acids. CDR3 DNA sequence: TGTGCCAGCAGCGTAGGAGTATTACGCTCCTACAATGAGCAGTTCTTC. Translated: CASSVGVLRSYNEQFF. Full variable domain (outside the CDR3, taken from reference TRBV9 and TRBJ2-1): DSGVTQTPKHLITATGQRVTLRCSPRSGDLSVYWYQQSLDQGLQFLIQYYNGEERAKGNILERFSAQQFPDLHSELNLSSLELGDSALYFCASSVGVLRSYNEQFFGPGTRLTVL.

This chain uses TRBV12-5 with TRBJ2-3; TRBD1 might be the D (6 bases). Trimming took 5 bases from V and 4 from J, leaving 13 bases between them. Per the germline V gene, CDR1 is LGHNT and CDR2 is FRNRAP. This CDR3 comprises 14 residues. The CDR3 bases are TGTGCTAGTGGTCCACAGGGCTTCCCAGATACGCAGTATTTT. Its translation is CASGPQGFPDTQYF.

This clone was observed a single time. The chain recombines TRBV2 with TRBJ2-6, with D perhaps matching TRBD1 (6 bases). The germline V gene encodes CDR1 SNHLY and CDR2 FYNNEI. Between the trimmed V and J ends, which lost 5 bases and 0 bases, there was a span of 14 bases. CDR3 length: 17 residues. The CDR3: CASSPGTLLSGANVLTF. CDR3 sequence (DNA): TGTGCCAGCAGTCCCGGGACACTCCTCTCTGGGGCCAACGTCCTGACTTTC.

The chain is built from TRBV6-4 and TRBJ2-3; 8 bases map to TRBD2. The CDR3 sequence is 15 residues long. After removal of 0 bases from V and 5 bases from J, the junction contained 4 bases not matched to a gene. From germline, CDR1 is MRHNA and CDR2 SNTAGT. The CDR3 bases are TGTGCCAGCAGTGACTCCAGCGGGGGAATAGATACGCAGTATTTT. Amino acid sequence: CASSDSSGGIDTQYF.

The genes are TRBV28 and TRBJ1-5; no clear D. Germline lookup yields CDR1 MDHEN and CDR2 SYDVKM. The CDR3 length is 15 residues. V lost 7 bases and J lost 0, with 13 bases in between. The DNA for the CDR3 is TGTGCCAGCATCCAGCCGGGTACTAGCAATCAGCCCCAGCATTTT. It encodes CASIQPGTSNQPQHF.

About this clone itself: Within the sample, other DNA sequences also encode this same CDR3. The chain couples TRBV5-8 to TRBJ1-5, with TRBD1 as a possible D gene (6 bases). Trimming took 4 bases from V and 4 from J, leaving 15 bases between them. Germline CDR1 and CDR2: SGHTS and YDEGEE. The CDR3 contains 15 residues. The CDR3 DNA sequence: TGTGCCAGCAGCGCAACAGGGACAAGAAATCAGCCCCAGCATTTT. This translates into CASSATGTRNQPQHF.

Comment on this clone: Distinct nucleotide sequences in the sample also encode this CDR3. This chain uses TRBV5-1 with TRBJ2-2, with TRBD1 identical over 8 bases. The J segment lost 5 bases and the V segment lost 0 bases, leaving 0 bases of the junction unmatched. Germline V CDR1 and CDR2: SGHRS, YFSETQ. The CDR3 is made up of 14 amino acids. The CDR3 sequence is CASSLGDRTGELFF. CDR3 bases: TGCGCCAGCAGCTTGGGGGACAGGACCGGGGAGCTGTTTTTT.

Of note for this clone: The identical CDR3 is also encoded by other nucleotide sequences in the sample. The J gene is TRBJ1-1, the V gene TRBV18; 7 nucleotides line up with TRBD1. Germline V gene sequence: CDR1 KGHSH, CDR2 LQKENI. The V segment lost 3 bases and the J segment 2 bases; nucleotides outside the gene matches: 3. This CDR3 comprises 14 residues. As DNA, the CDR3 is TGTGCCAGCTCACCGGGACAGCCTAACACTGAAGCTTTCTTT. Its translation: CASSPGQPNTEAFF.

The chain links TRBV4-1 to TRBJ1-1; perhaps TRBD1 as D (6 bases). Looked up from germline, CDR1 is MGHRA and CDR2 is YSYEKL. This CDR3 comprises 15 residues. The V end was cut by 0 bases, the J end by 5 bases, with 13 bases between. DNA for the CDR3: TGCGCCAGCAGCCAAGATGAGGGGGGGTGGACTGAAGCTTTCTTT. Its translation is CASSQDEGGWTEAFF.

V usage is TRBV2 and J usage is TRBJ1-1; D remains ambiguous. The CDR3 loop spans 13 amino acids. Germline values: CDR1 SNHLY, CDR2 FYNNEI. Trimming removed 6 bases from V and 0 bases from J, with 8 bases in between. Here the CDR3 DNA reads TGTGCCAGCAGGGGAGAAATGAACACTGAAGCTTTCTTT. Its protein is CASRGEMNTEAFF.

This clone was observed a few times. The chain has TRBV5-5 and TRBJ2-7; possibly TRBD1 for D (6 bases). The CDR3 extends over 15 amino acids. The germline V and J ends were trimmed by 2 bases and 3 bases, with 15 bases remaining between them. In germline, CDR1 is SGHKS, CDR2 YYEKEE (reference sequence). The CDR3 bases are TGTGCCAGCAGCTTTCAGGACAGTCCCTACTACGAGCAGTACTTC. Its translation: CASSFQDSPYYEQYF. The variable domain in full, completed from reference TRBV5-5 and TRBJ2-7, reads DAGVTQSPTHLIKTRGQQVTLRCSPISGHKSVSWYQQVLGQGPQFIFQYYEKEERGRGNFPDRFSARQFPNYSSELNVNALLLGDSALYLCASSFQDSPYYEQYFGPGTRLTVT.

This chain connects TRBV5-6 to TRBJ1-2; D may be TRBD1 (6 bases). The CDR3 has 11 amino acids. Germline V gene data show CDR1 as SGHDT and CDR2 as YYEEEE. The V gene lost 4 bases and the J gene lost 8 bases, with 9 bases spanning the gap. The CDR3 DNA is TGTGCCAGCAGCAGGGGGACGGGCTACACCTTC. Its translation is CASSRGTGYTF.

The table lists this clone with a few counts. This chain connects TRBV5-1 to TRBJ1-1; tentatively, D is TRBD1 (5 bases). V lost 0 bases to trimming and J lost 11 bases, with 11 bases between them. Germline loops: CDR1 SGHRS, CDR2 YFSETQ. CDR3 length: 12 amino acids. The DNA of the CDR3 is TGCGCCAGCAGCTTGGAGTTTGGGGCCGCTTTCTTT. Amino acids: CASSLEFGAAFF.

This clone was picked up one time. V and J are TRBV4-1 and TRBJ2-1; 10 positions agree with TRBD2. V shed 3 bases, J shed 0 bases, and the junction held 5 bases outside the gene matches. The CDR3 extends over 17 amino acids. Germline V CDR1 and CDR2: MGHRA, YSYEKL. CDR3 sequence: CASSHVLAGVSYNEQFF. In nucleotides, the CDR3 is TGCGCCAGCAGCCATGTGCTAGCGGGGGTCTCCTACAATGAGCAGTTCTTC.

V usage is TRBV7-6 and J usage is TRBJ2-2; TRBD1 matches 7 bases. Trimming removed 2 bases from V and 5 bases from J; junction bases left unmatched: 2. This CDR3 is 14 amino acids long. Germline V CDR1 and CDR2: SGHVS, FNYEAQ. This CDR3 reads CASSLSTGTGELFF. For the CDR3, the DNA is TGTGCCAGCAGCTTATCGACAGGGACCGGGGAGCTGTTTTTT. The whole variable domain, filled in from reference TRBV7-6 and TRBJ2-2, reads GAGVSQSPRYKVTKRGQDVALRCDPISGHVSLYWYRQALGQGPEFLTYFNYEAQQDKSGLPNDRFSAERPEGSISTLTIQRTEQRDSAMYRCASSLSTGTGELFFGEGSRLTVL.

The chain recombines TRBV5-5 with TRBJ1-4, with 10 nucleotides matching TRBD1. The CDR3 spans 18 residues. Germline V gene data show CDR1 as SGHKS and CDR2 as YYEKEE (reference sequence). J lost 8 bases, V lost 2 bases, and 15 bases had no gene match. DNA for the CDR3: TGTGCCAGCAGCTTCCGGGACAGGGGAACCTACATTGGGGAAAAACTGTTTTTT. This encodes CASSFRDRGTYIGEKLFF.

The chain has TRBV4-3 and TRBJ1-2, with 7 bases that match TRBD1. Germline loops: CDR1 LGHNA, CDR2 YSLEER. V shed 3 bases and J 2 bases; nucleotides not matched to a gene: 6. The CDR3 has 15 amino acids. In DNA form, the CDR3 reads TGCGCCAGCAGCCAGCCGGACAGGCCCAACTATGGCTACACCTTC. Its translation: CASSQPDRPNYGYTF.

This clone has only one observation. This sequence joins TRBV7-7 and TRBJ1-1; 7 bases match TRBD1. The CDR3 extends over 15 amino acids. The germline V gene encodes CDR1 SSHAT and CDR2 FNYEAQ (reference sequence). V lost 5 bases to trimming and J lost 7 bases; unmatched junction nucleotides: 13. CDR3 nucleotides: TGTGCCAGCAGCCCTCATCCGGGCCAGGGGGGTGAAGCTTTCTTT. Amino acids: CASSPHPGQGGEAFF.

This clone is a singleton in its sample. The rearrangement links TRBV6-5 to TRBJ1-2; TRBD1 matches 12 bases. CDR1 is MNHEY, CDR2 SVGAGI, per germline. The length of the CDR3 is 14 residues. After removal of 4 bases from V and 8 bases from J, the junction contained 5 bases not matched to a gene. DNA for the CDR3: TGTGCCAGCAGTTGGGGACAGGGGGCAGGGGGCTACACCTTC. Residues: CASSWGQGAGGYTF.

V usage is TRBV5-4 and J usage is TRBJ2-2; 8 nucleotides agree with TRBD1. The V segment lost 3 bases and the J segment 8 bases; nucleotides outside the gene matches: 12. This CDR3 has 16 residues. The germline V gene encodes CDR1 SGHNT and CDR2 YYREEE (reference sequence). The CDR3 region has the DNA TGTGCCAGCAGCTCTCCAGGACAGGGCAACTCGGGGGAGCTGTTTTTT. Amino acid sequence: CASSSPGQGNSGELFF.

The chain links TRBV20-1 to TRBJ2-5; the D is unclear. Deletions cut 2 bases from V and 5 bases from J, with 3 bases between. CDR3 length: 10 residues. Germline CDR1 is DFQATT and CDR2 is SNEGSKA (reference sequence). This CDR3 is CSARRETQYF. In DNA, the CDR3 is TGCAGTGCTAGACGGGAGACCCAGTACTTC.